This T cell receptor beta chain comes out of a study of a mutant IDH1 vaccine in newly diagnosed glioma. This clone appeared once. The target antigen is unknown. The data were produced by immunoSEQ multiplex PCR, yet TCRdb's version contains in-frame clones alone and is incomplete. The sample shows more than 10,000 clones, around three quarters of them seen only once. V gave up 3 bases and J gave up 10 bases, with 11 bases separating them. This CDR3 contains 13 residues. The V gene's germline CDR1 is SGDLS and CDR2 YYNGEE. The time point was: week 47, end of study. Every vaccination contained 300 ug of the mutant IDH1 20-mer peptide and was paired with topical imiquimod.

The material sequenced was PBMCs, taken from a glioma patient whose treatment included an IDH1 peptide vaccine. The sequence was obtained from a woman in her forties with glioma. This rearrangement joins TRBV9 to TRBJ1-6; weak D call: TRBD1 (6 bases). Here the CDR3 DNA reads TGTGCCAGCAGCGAGACAGGTTCCTCACCCCTCCACTTT. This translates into CASSETGSSPLHF.